The 15 T cell receptor beta chains below were found in one sample sequenced in a study of cytomegalovirus exposure and HLA in healthy donors. It was with 60 Vbeta and 13 Jbeta primers that the PCR ran. Sequencing used immunoSEQ multiplex PCR; TCRdb keeps in-frame clones, though not all of them. The sample yields roughly 280,000 clones, around two thirds seen once. The sample was PBMCs. All receptors derive from a female donor in good health and CMV-seronegative.

For this clone: The conserved phenylalanine or tryptophan normally closing the CDR3 is absent here, so this likely arose from a read error. V gene TRBV30 combines with J gene TRBJ1-6; D not certain. This CDR3 contains 16 residues. V lost 2 bases, J lost 9 bases, and 20 bases lay in between. Germline V lookup: CDR1 GTSNPN, CDR2 SVGIG (reference sequence). CDR3 loop: CAWSNPPLGLGSPLHL. In DNA, the CDR3 is TGTGCCTGGAGTAACCCCCCGTTGGGCCTCGGTTCACCCCTCCACCTT.

The chain employs TRBV11-2 and TRBJ2-5; TRBD2 is a possible D gene (6 bases). Looked up from germline, CDR1 is SGHAT and CDR2 is FQNNGV. This CDR3 contains 14 residues. Trimming removed 5 bases at V and 11 bases at J, with 21 bases between. The CDR3 nucleotides are TGTGCCAGCAGCCTCCTCGGACTACCCACGGCGCAGTACTTC. This sequence encodes CASSLLGLPTAQYF.

The gene calls are TRBV5-1 and TRBJ2-7; 7 bases agree with TRBD2. The CDR3 sequence is 15 residues long. Germline CDR1 SGHRS, CDR2 YFSETQ. J gave up 6 bases and V 0 bases, and 9 bases lay outside the gene matches. The CDR3 sequence: CASSLAPSGTVEQYF. Written as DNA, the CDR3 is TGCGCCAGCAGCTTGGCCCCCAGCGGGACGGTCGAGCAGTACTTC.

This clone was seen more than once but under ten times. The CDR3 is CASSVVGGSSYNEQFF. In DNA, the CDR3 is TGTGCCAGCAGCGTAGTTGGCGGGAGCTCCTACAATGAGCAGTTCTTC. This chain uses TRBV9 with TRBJ2-1, with TRBD2 matching over 7 bases. The CDR3 covers 16 residues. CDR1 is SGDLS, CDR2 YYNGEE, per germline. V shed 0 bases and J 0 bases; nucleotides not matched to a gene: 3. Full variable domain (remainder filled in from reference TRBV9 and TRBJ2-1): DSGVTQTPKHLITATGQRVTLRCSPRSGDLSVYWYQQSLDQGLQFLIQYYNGEERAKGNILERFSAQQFPDLHSELNLSSLELGDSALYFCASSVVGGSSYNEQFFGPGTRLTVL.

V gene TRBV19 combines with J gene TRBJ2-3, with D possibly matching TRBD1 (5 bases). Trimming took off 6 bases at V and 4 bases at J, with 14 bases between the two ends. The CDR3 runs to 14 residues. Germline CDR1 reads LNHDA; CDR2 reads SQIVND (reference sequence). In DNA form, the CDR3 reads TGTGCCAGTAGGGCAGGGATCGGAGCAGATACGCAGTATTTT. It yields the protein CASRAGIGADTQYF.

The CDR3 loop reads CASSPAGGALGEQFF. The CDR3 coding sequence is TGTGCCAGCAGTCCAGCGGGAGGGGCTTTAGGGGAGCAGTTCTTC. V and J are TRBV11-2 and TRBJ2-1; TRBD2 matches at 10 bases. Germline assignment: CDR1 SGHAT and CDR2 FQNNGV. With V trimmed by 6 bases and J by 10 bases, 12 bases remained unmatched. The CDR3 extends over 15 amino acids.

The chain employs TRBV5-4 and TRBJ2-3, with 11 bases that match TRBD2. The germline V gene encodes CDR1 SGHNT and CDR2 YYREEE (reference sequence). The V and J ends lost 0 bases and 3 bases, in that order; junction bases with no gene match: 9. The CDR3 runs 18 residues. The CDR3 region has the DNA TGTGCCAGCAGCTTGGCATTCCTAGCGGGAGGTACTACAGATACGCAGTATTTT. Its protein is CASSLAFLAGGTTDTQYF.

Only one count was recorded for this clone. This chain links TRBV4-1 with TRBJ2-7; the match to TRBD2 covers 13 bases. Per the germline V gene, CDR1 is MGHRA and CDR2 is YSYEKL. This CDR3 region has 15 residues. The ends lost 4 bases at V and 5 bases at J; junction bases unmatched: 5. This CDR3 is CASSPPGTSGNEQYF. The CDR3 bases are TGCGCCAGCAGCCCGCCCGGGACTAGCGGGAACGAGCAGTACTTC.

This clone appeared a single time. The same CDR3 is also encoded by other DNA sequences in this sample. The chain combines TRBV27 with TRBJ1-1; tentatively, D is TRBD1 (5 bases). The CDR3 has 14 residues. V lost 3 bases and J lost 0, with 8 bases in between. Germline CDR1 MNHEY, CDR2 SMNVEV (reference sequence). The CDR3 loop reads CASSFGGVNTEAFF. CDR3 bases: TGTGCCAGCAGTTTCGGGGGGGTGAACACTGAAGCTTTCTTT.

In nucleotides, the CDR3 is TGTGCCAGCACCATCGGACTAGTCTCCTACGAGCAGTACTTC. Translating it yields CASTIGLVSYEQYF. The V call is TRBV28, the J call TRBJ2-7, with 7 bases identical to TRBD2. Per the germline V gene, CDR1 is MDHEN and CDR2 is SYDVKM. J was trimmed by 0 bases and V by 7 bases; bases with no gene match: 6. This CDR3 has 14 amino acids.

The DNA for the CDR3 is TGTGCCAGCAGTTTAGAAGGGGCCGGGGAGACCCAGTACTTC. Protein product: CASSLEGAGETQYF. The V call is TRBV27, the J call TRBJ2-5, with D maybe TRBD1 (5 bases). The CDR3 runs 14 residues. CDR1 and CDR2 from the germline V gene are MNHEY and SMNVEV (reference sequence). The V and J ends lost 2 bases and 5 bases respectively, with 12 bases between them.

A single count supports this clone. CDR3 DNA: TGTGCCAGCTCACCACCAGGGACAGGGGGGCCCACTGAAGCTTTCTTT. Translation gives CASSPPGTGGPTEAFF. The genes are TRBV18 and TRBJ1-1; 11 bases are shared with TRBD1. In germline, CDR1 is KGHSH, CDR2 LQKENI. The ends lost 0 bases at V and 4 bases at J; junction bases unmatched: 4. CDR3 length: 16 residues.

This clone was recorded a few times. This CDR3 reads CASSIRKGEGVREQYF. The CDR3 region has the DNA TGTGCCAGTAGTATAAGGAAGGGAGAGGGCGTTCGCGAGCAGTACTTC. The gene calls are TRBV19 and TRBJ2-7; D is possibly TRBD2 (5 bases). V lost 2 bases to trimming and J lost 6 bases, with 20 bases between them. Germline loops: CDR1 LNHDA, CDR2 SQIVND (reference sequence). This CDR3 is 16 amino acids long.

The rearrangement uses TRBV5-1 and TRBJ1-4, with TRBD1 matching over 7 bases. Germline values: CDR1 SGHRS, CDR2 YFSETQ. This CDR3 is 16 amino acids long. With V trimmed by 4 bases and J by 7 bases, 13 bases remained unmatched. The CDR3 loop is CASSPTGDTFGEKLFF. Here the CDR3 DNA reads TGCGCCAGCAGCCCAACAGGGGACACGTTCGGTGAAAAACTGTTTTTT. The variable domain in full, completed from reference TRBV5-1 and TRBJ1-4, reads KAGVTQTPRYLIKTRGQQVTLSCSPISGHRSVSWYQQTPGQGLQFLFEYFSETQRNKGNFPGRFSGRQFSNSRSEMNVSTLELGDSALYLCASSPTGDTFGEKLFFGSGTQLSVL.

This chain uses TRBV27 with TRBJ1-1; D is unclear. This CDR3 spans 18 amino acids. V gave up 3 bases and J gave up 3 bases, with 23 bases separating them. Germline values: CDR1 MNHEY, CDR2 SMNVEV (reference sequence). The CDR3 bases are TGTGCCAGCAGTTTTCTAAGGTGGGTTGTGGGAGAGGACACTGAAGCTTTCTTT. It is translated as CASSFLRWVVGEDTEAFF.